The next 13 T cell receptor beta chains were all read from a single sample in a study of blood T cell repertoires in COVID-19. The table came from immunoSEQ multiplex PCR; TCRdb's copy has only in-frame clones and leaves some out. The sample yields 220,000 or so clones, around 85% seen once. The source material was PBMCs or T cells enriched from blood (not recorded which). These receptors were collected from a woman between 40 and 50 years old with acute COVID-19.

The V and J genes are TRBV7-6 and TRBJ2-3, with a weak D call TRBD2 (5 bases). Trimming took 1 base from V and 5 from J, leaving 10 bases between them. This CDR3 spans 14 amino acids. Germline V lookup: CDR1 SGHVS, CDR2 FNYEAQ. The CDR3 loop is CASSLVLEGDTQYF. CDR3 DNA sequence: TGTGCCAGCAGCTTAGTCCTAGAGGGAGATACGCAGTATTTT. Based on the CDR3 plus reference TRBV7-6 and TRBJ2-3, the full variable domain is GAGVSQSPRYKVTKRGQDVALRCDPISGHVSLYWYRQALGQGPEFLTYFNYEAQQDKSGLPNDRFSAERPEGSISTLTIQRTEQRDSAMYRCASSLVLEGDTQYFGPGTRLTVL.

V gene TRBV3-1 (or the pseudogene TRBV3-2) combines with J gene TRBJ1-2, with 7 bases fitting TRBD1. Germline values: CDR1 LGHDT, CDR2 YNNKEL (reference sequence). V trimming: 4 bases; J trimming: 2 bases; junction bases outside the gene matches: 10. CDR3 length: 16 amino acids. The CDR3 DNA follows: TGTGCCAGCAGCCCTTCACAGGGGCTACCCAACTATGGCTACACCTTC. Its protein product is CASSPSQGLPNYGYTF.

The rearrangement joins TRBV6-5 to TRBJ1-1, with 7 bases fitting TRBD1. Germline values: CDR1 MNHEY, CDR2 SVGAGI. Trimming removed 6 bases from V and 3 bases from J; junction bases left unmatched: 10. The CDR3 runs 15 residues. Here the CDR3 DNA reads TGTGCCAGCAGGAAGGGAAAGGGGGCGGACACTGAAGCTTTCTTT. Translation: CASRKGKGADTEAFF.

The CDR3 spells CASSLNGGVTGELFF. CDR3 DNA sequence: TGTGCCAGCAGCTTAAATGGGGGCGTCACCGGGGAGCTGTTTTTT. The V and J genes are TRBV7-2 and TRBJ2-2; D possibly corresponds to TRBD1 (6 bases). CDR1 SGHTA and CDR2 FQGNSA come from the germline V gene. This CDR3 spans 15 amino acids. V was pared by 2 bases and J by 4 bases, with 11 bases between.

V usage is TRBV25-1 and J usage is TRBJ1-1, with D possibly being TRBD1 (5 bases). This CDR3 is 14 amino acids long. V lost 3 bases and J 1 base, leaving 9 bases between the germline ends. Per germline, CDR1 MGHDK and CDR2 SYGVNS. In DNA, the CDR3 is TGTGCCAGCAGTGAGACAGCCAGGAACACTGAAGCTTTCTTT. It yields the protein CASSETARNTEAFF.

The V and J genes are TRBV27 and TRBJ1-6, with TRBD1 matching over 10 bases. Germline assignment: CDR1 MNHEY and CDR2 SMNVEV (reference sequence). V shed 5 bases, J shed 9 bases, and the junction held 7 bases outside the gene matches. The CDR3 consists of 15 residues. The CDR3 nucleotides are TGTGCCAGCAGTATGGGACAGGGGTTCCCTTCACCCCTCCACTTT. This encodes CASSMGQGFPSPLHF.

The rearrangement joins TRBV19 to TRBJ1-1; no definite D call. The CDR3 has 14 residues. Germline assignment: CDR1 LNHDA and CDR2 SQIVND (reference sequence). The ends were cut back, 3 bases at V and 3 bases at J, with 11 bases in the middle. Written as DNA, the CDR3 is TGTGCCAGTAGTATTGCGGGGATGGACACTGAAGCTTTCTTT. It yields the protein CASSIAGMDTEAFF. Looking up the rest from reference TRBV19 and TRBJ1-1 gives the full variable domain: DGGITQSPKYLFRKEGQNVTLSCEQNLNHDAMYWYRQDPGQGLRLIYYSQIVNDFQKGDIAEGYSVSREKKESFPLTVTSAQKNPTAFYLCASSIAGMDTEAFFGQGTRLTVV.

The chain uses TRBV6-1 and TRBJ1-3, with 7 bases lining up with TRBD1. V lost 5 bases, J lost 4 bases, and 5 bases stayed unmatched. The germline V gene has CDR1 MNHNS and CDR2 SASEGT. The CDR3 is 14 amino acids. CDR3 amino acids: CASSYEGAGNTIYF. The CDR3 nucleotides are TGTGCCAGCAGTTATGAGGGGGCGGGAAACACCATATATTTT.

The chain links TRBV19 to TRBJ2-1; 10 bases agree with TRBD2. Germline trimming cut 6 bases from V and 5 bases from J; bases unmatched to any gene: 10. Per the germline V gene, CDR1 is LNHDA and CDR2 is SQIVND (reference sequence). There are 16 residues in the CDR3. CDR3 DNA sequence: TGTGCCAGTAGAGGGCTAGCGGGGGCCGAAGACAATGAGCAGTTCTTC. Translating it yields CASRGLAGAEDNEQFF.

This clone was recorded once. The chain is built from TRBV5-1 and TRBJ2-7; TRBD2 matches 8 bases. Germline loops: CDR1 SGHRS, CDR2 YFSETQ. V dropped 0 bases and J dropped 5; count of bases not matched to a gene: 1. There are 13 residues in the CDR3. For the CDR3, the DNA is TGCGCCAGCAGCTTGGGAGCGGGAGACGAGCAGTACTTC. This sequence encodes CASSLGAGDEQYF.

The CDR3 DNA reads TGTGCCAGCTCGCCGGGTCTTCGGCGGACAGGATCCTATGGCTACACCTTC. It specifies CASSPGLRRTGSYGYTF. The rearrangement uses TRBV18 and TRBJ1-2; 7 nucleotides agree with TRBD1. The CDR3 is 17 residues long. CDR1 is KGHSH and CDR2 is LQKENI in the germline V gene. V shed 6 bases, J shed 4 bases, and the junction held 17 bases outside the gene matches.

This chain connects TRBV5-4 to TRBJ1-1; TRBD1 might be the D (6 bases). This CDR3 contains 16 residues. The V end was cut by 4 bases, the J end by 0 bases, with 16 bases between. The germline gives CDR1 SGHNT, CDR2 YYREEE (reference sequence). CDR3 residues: CASSPRGAGLNTEAFF. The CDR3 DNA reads TGTGCCAGCAGCCCTCGGGGGGCGGGGTTGAACACTGAAGCTTTCTTT.

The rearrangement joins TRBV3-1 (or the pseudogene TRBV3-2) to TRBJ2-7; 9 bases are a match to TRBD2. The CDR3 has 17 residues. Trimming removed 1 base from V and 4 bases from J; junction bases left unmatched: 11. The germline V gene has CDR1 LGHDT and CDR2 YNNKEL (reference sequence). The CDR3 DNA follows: TGTGCCAGCAGCCAAGTGGTAGCGGGAGTAAATCCATACGAGCAGTACTTC. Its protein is CASSQVVAGVNPYEQYF.